This TCR beta chain was found in a study of naive and memory T cell subsets. Two oligonucleotides, mixed equimolar, formed the beta constant-region primer covering TRBC1 and TRBC2. The ligated cDNA underwent four PCR rounds using SP2 and nested alpha and beta constant-region primers. TCRdb fed the UMI-ligation and nested PCR reads into MiXCR, producing one record per CDR3 protein. The repertoire holds tens of thousands of distinct CDR3 sequences, with around 9% as singletons. The CDR3 runs 11 residues. CDR1 and CDR2 (germline): SGHDT, YYEEEE. V lost 0 bases to trimming and J lost 11 bases, with 8 bases between them.

Material: naive CD8+ T cells from blood. The sequence derives from a human donor in good health. The V gene is TRBV5-6, the J gene TRBJ1-1, with D unresolved. CDR3 loop: CASSLAGDAFF. In nucleotides, the CDR3 is TGTGCCAGCAGCTTGGCGGGTGACGCTTTCTTT.